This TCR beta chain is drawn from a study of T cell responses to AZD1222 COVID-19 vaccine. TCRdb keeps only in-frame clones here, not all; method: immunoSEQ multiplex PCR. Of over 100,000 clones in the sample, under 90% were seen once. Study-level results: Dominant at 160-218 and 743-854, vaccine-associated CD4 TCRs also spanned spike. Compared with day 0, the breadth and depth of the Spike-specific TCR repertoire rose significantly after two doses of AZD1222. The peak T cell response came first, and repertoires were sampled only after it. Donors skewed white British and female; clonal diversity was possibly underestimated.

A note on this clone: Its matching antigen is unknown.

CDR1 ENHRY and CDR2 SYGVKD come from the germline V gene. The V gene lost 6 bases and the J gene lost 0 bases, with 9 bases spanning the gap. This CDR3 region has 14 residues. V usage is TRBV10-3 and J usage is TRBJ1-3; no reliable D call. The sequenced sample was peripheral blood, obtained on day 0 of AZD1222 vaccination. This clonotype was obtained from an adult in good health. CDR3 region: CAISGEISGNTIYF. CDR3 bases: TGTGCCATCAGCGGGGAAATCTCTGGAAACACCATATATTTT.